The 26 T cell receptor beta chains in this list originate from one sample, sequenced in a study of T cells in Graves' hyperthyroidism and ophthalmopathy (dated 2019 in TCRdb). Receptors were amplified or captured by multiplex PCR. Data came from an Illumina HiSeq 2000. TCR beta CDR3 regions were amplified from RNA transcripts. The first round of RT-PCR for the TCR CDR3 was performed with the HTBI primer set and the Qiagen OneStep RT-PCR kit. The public reads were reprocessed in TCRdb via fastp at Q25 and MiXCR, keeping in-frame beta chains. Records with the same CDR3 protein are collapsed into one entry carrying the most frequent genes and DNA. This sample holds some 490,000 distinct CDR3 sequences; about 20% were observed only once. The ten largest clonotypes hold under 55% of the sample. Sequenced: blood. These receptors were taken from a woman in her sixties or seventies with Graves' ophthalmopathy.

This clonotype was picked up many times. CDR3 residues: CATSSTRNTEAFF. CDR3 DNA sequence: TGTGCCACCAGCAGCACAAGGAACACTGAAGCTTTCTTT. V usage is TRBV15 and J usage is TRBJ1-1; D is uncertain. CDR1 is LNHNV and CDR2 is YYDKDF in the germline V gene (reference sequence). The CDR3 is 13 amino acids. V lost 3 bases and J lost 1, with 6 bases in between.

The V gene is TRBV5-1, the J gene TRBJ2-6, with 14 bases that match TRBD2. Germline lookup yields CDR1 SGHRS and CDR2 YFSETQ. The CDR3 consists of 23 residues. With V trimmed by 4 bases and J by 0 bases, 18 bases remained unmatched. CDR3 sequence: CASSPLPTGTSGSGGSGANVLTF. The CDR3 DNA sequence: TGCGCCAGCAGCCCGTTGCCGACCGGGACTAGCGGGAGCGGAGGCTCTGGGGCCAACGTCCTGACTTTC.

The J gene is TRBJ2-7, the V gene TRBV28; D is unresolved. Germline CDR1 reads MDHEN; CDR2 reads SYDVKM. The CDR3 consists of 15 residues. V was pared by 5 bases and J by 5 bases, with 19 bases between. The CDR3 loop is CASSTRDVLAHEQYF. As DNA, the CDR3 is TGTGCCAGCAGTACCCGAGATGTTCTCGCCCACGAGCAGTACTTC. The variable domain in full, with the rest retrieved from reference TRBV28 and TRBJ2-7, is DVKVTQSSRYLVKRTGEKVFLECVQDMDHENMFWYRQDPGLGLRLIYFSYDVKMKEKGDIPEGYSVSREKKERFSLILESASTNQTSMYLCASSTRDVLAHEQYFGPGTRLTVT.

This clonotype was recorded at least ten times. V gene TRBV12-3 or TRBV12-4 combines with J gene TRBJ2-5; 7 nucleotides match TRBD2. The V and J ends lost 1 base and 5 bases, in that order; junction bases with no gene match: 4. The CDR3 contains 14 residues. The CDR3 DNA reads as TGTGCCAGCAGTTTAGTTGGGCGGGGGGAGACCCAGTACTTC. Encoded protein: CASSLVGRGETQYF.

As for this clonotype: This could be a read error, since a much larger clone is one nucleotide away. This chain connects TRBV20-1 to TRBJ2-7; no clear D gene. Germline V CDR1 and CDR2: DFQATT, SNEGSKA (reference sequence). V lost 3 bases and J 3 bases, leaving 18 bases between the germline ends. This CDR3 comprises 15 residues. The CDR3 DNA sequence: TGCAGTGCTAGCCCCCAAAGGTCAGCCGTCTACGAGCAGTACTTC. Its protein is CSASPQRSAVYEQYF.

The chain has TRBV19 and TRBJ1-1; 7 positions agree with TRBD1. CDR1 is LNHDA, CDR2 SQIVND, per germline (reference sequence). V was clipped by 2 bases and J by 5 bases; unmatched bases: 8. The CDR3 loop spans 15 amino acids. In DNA form, the CDR3 reads TGTGCCAGTAGTATATCAACAGGGGTGGGGACTGAAGCTTTCTTT. This gives the protein CASSISTGVGTEAFF.

The J gene is TRBJ1-3, the V gene TRBV7-2; the D is unclear. This CDR3 comprises 17 residues. V shed 8 bases and J shed 6 bases, with 26 bases lying between them. From germline, CDR1 is SGHTA and CDR2 FQGNSA. The CDR3, as DNA: TGTGCCAGCGGTTTGAGGCCCGGACGGCGTAGAGAAAACACCATATATTTT. Protein sequence: CASGLRPGRRRENTIYF.

This clonotype was observed many times. The V call is TRBV10-3, the J call TRBJ1-1, with 7 positions matching TRBD1. J was trimmed by 0 bases and V by 0 bases; bases with no gene match: 1. CDR3 length equals 15 residues. CDR1 is ENHRY, CDR2 SYGVKD, per germline. The DNA of the CDR3 is TGTGCCATCAGTGAGTCAACAGGGGTGAACACTGAAGCTTTCTTT. It translates to CAISESTGVNTEAFF.

This clonotype came up many times. The gene calls are TRBV2 and TRBJ2-2; D gene ambiguous. The V end was cut by 2 bases, the J end by 4 bases, with 5 bases between. Germline V gene lookup returns CDR1 SNHLY and CDR2 FYNNEI. This CDR3 is 13 amino acids long. The CDR3 bases are TGTGCCAGCAGTGAATTCATCACCGGGGAGCTGTTTTTT. This encodes CASSEFITGELFF.

This clonotype has more than one count but fewer than ten. V and J are TRBV11-2 and TRBJ2-5; perhaps D is TRBD1 or TRBD2 (5 bases each). This CDR3 comprises 15 residues. Trimming cost V 1 base and J 5 bases, with 14 bases left between them. Per germline, CDR1 SGHAT and CDR2 FQNNGV. CDR3 nucleotides: TGTGCCAGCAGCTTAGGGGTCGGGGCTCGGGAGACCCAGTACTTC. As protein: CASSLGVGARETQYF.

The V call is TRBV5-5, the J call TRBJ2-5; D is undetermined. CDR1 and CDR2 from the germline V gene are SGHKS and YYEKEE (reference sequence). Trimming removed 1 base at V and 5 bases at J, with 6 bases between. CDR3 length: 12 amino acids. CDR3 protein: CASSLRRETQYF. Here the CDR3 DNA reads TGTGCCAGCAGCTTGCGTCGGGAGACCCAGTACTTC.

The chain links TRBV3-1 to TRBJ2-1, with D perhaps TRBD2 (5 bases). Trimming pared 2 bases from V and 10 bases from J, leaving 15 bases between. This CDR3 has 14 residues. The germline V gene has CDR1 LGHDT and CDR2 YNNKEL (reference sequence). The CDR3 nucleotides read TGTGCCAGCAGCCAAACCCGGAGGTTGATGGAGCAGTTCTTC. Translation: CASSQTRRLMEQFF.

This clonotype was detected ten times or more. The chain recombines TRBV2 with TRBJ1-5, with 9 bases matching TRBD1. Germline values: CDR1 SNHLY, CDR2 FYNNEI. The V gene end was trimmed by 6 bases and the J gene end by 1 base; junction bases not matched to a gene: 4. There are 15 residues in the CDR3. This chain's CDR3 is CASSADRGSNQPQHF. The CDR3 DNA sequence: TGTGCCAGCAGCGCGGACAGGGGAAGCAATCAGCCCCAGCATTTT.

A note on this clonotype: Sequence at one end of the junction differs from germline and may be a read error. The chain has TRBV6-2 or TRBV6-3 and TRBJ1-2; TRBD1 might be the D (5 bases). The length of the CDR3 is 13 residues. Germline CDR1 and CDR2: MNHEY and SVGEGT. CDR3 amino acids: CAISYLGGYDYTF. The DNA for the CDR3 is TGTGCCATCAGTTACCTCGGGGGTTACGACTACACCTTC.

This clonotype came up many times. The chain joins TRBV5-1 to TRBJ2-5; D is undetermined. Trimming left V 0 bases short and J 0 bases short, with 9 bases between. The germline gives CDR1 SGHRS, CDR2 YFSETQ. There are 15 residues in the CDR3. CDR3: CASSLESPYQETQYF. Written as DNA, the CDR3 is TGCGCCAGCAGCTTGGAGTCACCATACCAAGAGACCCAGTACTTC.

In its sample, this clonotype was seen many times. CDR3 bases: TGTGCCAGCACCAGGGGGGTGGGGAACACTGAAGCTTTCTTT. Amino acids: CASTRGVGNTEAFF. V and J are TRBV3-1 and TRBJ1-1, with TRBD1 matching over 7 bases. The CDR3 contains 14 residues. V dropped 7 bases and J dropped 1; count of bases not matched to a gene: 6. Per germline, CDR1 LGHDT and CDR2 YNNKEL (reference sequence).

This clonotype came up a few times. V usage is TRBV30 and J usage is TRBJ2-3, with no clear D. Trimming cost V 0 bases and J 4 bases, with 8 bases left between them. Germline loops: CDR1 GTSNPN, CDR2 SVGIG (reference sequence). The length of the CDR3 is 13 residues. This chain's CDR3 is CAWSVLRADTQYF. The CDR3 nucleotides read TGTGCCTGGAGTGTACTTAGGGCAGATACGCAGTATTTT.

This clonotype was observed once. A much more abundant neighbour one base away suggests this may be a read error. V usage is TRBV3-1 and J usage is TRBJ1-1; tentative D call: TRBD1 (5 bases). Germline V gene sequence: CDR1 LGHDT, CDR2 YNNKEL (reference sequence). The CDR3 covers 13 residues. The germline V and J ends were trimmed by 8 bases and 6 bases, with 16 bases remaining between them. CDR3 sequence reads: CASGCRELPEAFF. The CDR3 DNA reads as TGTGCCAGCGGCTGCAGGGAGTTGCCTGAAGCTTTCTTT.

The CDR3 DNA is TGTGCCAGCAGGAGACCGGGACAGGGGTTGGAGACCCAGTACTTC. Encoded protein: CASRRPGQGLETQYF. The chain carries TRBV6-1 and TRBJ2-5; 10 bases match TRBD1. The V segment lost 6 bases and the J segment 5 bases; nucleotides outside the gene matches: 9. CDR3 size: 15 residues. Looked up from germline, CDR1 is MNHNS and CDR2 is SASEGT.

The rearrangement joins TRBV6-1 to TRBJ2-5; 9 bases are a match to TRBD1. CDR1 and CDR2 from the germline V gene are MNHNS and SASEGT. The CDR3 length is 16 residues. V dropped 6 bases and J dropped 2; count of bases not matched to a gene: 10. The CDR3 is CASRKEPGQGQETQYF. Here the CDR3 DNA reads TGTGCCAGCAGGAAAGAACCGGGACAGGGTCAAGAGACCCAGTACTTC.

The J gene is TRBJ2-2, the V gene TRBV10-3; possibly TRBD1 for D (6 bases). Trimming took 0 bases from V and 2 from J, leaving 13 bases between them. Germline V lookup: CDR1 ENHRY, CDR2 SYGVKD. The CDR3 is made up of 17 amino acids. CDR3 in amino acids: CAISESITGLNTGELFF. CDR3 nucleotides: TGTGCCATCAGTGAGTCGATTACAGGGCTTAACACCGGGGAGCTGTTTTTT.

This clonotype showed up just a few times. V is TRBV20-1 and J is TRBJ2-1, with 8 bases lining up with TRBD2. Germline V gene lookup returns CDR1 DFQATT and CDR2 SNEGSKA (reference sequence). With V trimmed by 6 bases and J by 1 base, 8 bases remained unmatched. There are 15 residues in the CDR3. The CDR3 is CSATPTSVSYNEQFF. The CDR3 nucleotides read TGCAGTGCAACGCCGACTAGCGTGTCCTACAATGAGCAGTTCTTC.

This clonotype was counted between two and nine times. This chain uses TRBV10-1 with TRBJ2-2; 15 bases are shared with TRBD2. This CDR3 region has 20 residues. Germline V gene lookup returns CDR1 WNHNN and CDR2 SYGVQD (reference sequence). With 0 bases clipped from V and 2 bases from J, the junction kept 7 bases outside the gene matches. The chain's CDR3 is CASSESIPGLAGGNTGELFF. As DNA, the CDR3 is TGCGCCAGCAGTGAGTCAATCCCGGGACTAGCGGGAGGCAACACCGGGGAGCTGTTTTTT.

The chain employs TRBV27 and TRBJ2-7; D is ambiguous. Trimming took 2 bases from V and 6 from J, leaving 11 bases between them. The V gene's germline CDR1 is MNHEY and CDR2 SMNVEV (reference sequence). The CDR3 contains 13 residues. The CDR3 region is CASSLDQTGEQYF. CDR3 sequence (DNA): TGTGCCAGCAGTTTAGACCAAACCGGCGAGCAGTACTTC.

The gene calls are TRBV20-1 and TRBJ2-3; D is possibly TRBD1 (5 bases). Gene TRBJ1-5 matches the end of the DNA better, so the J call may be wrong. Germline loops: CDR1 DFQATT, CDR2 SNEGSKA (reference sequence). This CDR3 is 15 amino acids long. The CDR3: CSARGLAGGGDTQHF. For the CDR3, the DNA is TGCAGTGCTAGGGGACTAGCGGGAGGCGGCGATACGCAGCATTTT.

The CDR3: CSGGQGKIDEAFF. CDR3 DNA: TGCAGCGGGGGACAGGGAAAAATTGATGAAGCTTTCTTT. The chain is built from TRBV29-1 and TRBJ1-1, with 9 nucleotides matching TRBD1. J was trimmed by 7 bases and V by 7 bases; bases with no gene match: 10. There are 13 residues in the CDR3. Germline CDR1 reads SQVTM; CDR2 reads ANQGSEA.